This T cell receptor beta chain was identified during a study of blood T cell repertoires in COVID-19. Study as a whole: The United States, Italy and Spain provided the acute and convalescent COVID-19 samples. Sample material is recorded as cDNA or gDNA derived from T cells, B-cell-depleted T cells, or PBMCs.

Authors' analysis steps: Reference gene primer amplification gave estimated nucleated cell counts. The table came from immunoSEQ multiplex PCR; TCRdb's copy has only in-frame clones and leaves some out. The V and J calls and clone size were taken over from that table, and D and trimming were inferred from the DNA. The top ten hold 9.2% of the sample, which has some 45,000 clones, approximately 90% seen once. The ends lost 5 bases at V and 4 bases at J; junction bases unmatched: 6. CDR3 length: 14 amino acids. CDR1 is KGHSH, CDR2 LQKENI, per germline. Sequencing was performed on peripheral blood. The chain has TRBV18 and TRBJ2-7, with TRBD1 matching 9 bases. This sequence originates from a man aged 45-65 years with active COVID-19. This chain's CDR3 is CASSTGGEGYEQYF. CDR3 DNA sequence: TGTGCCAGCTCAACAGGGGGCGAAGGGTACGAGCAGTACTTC.